The clone carrying this T cell receptor beta chain was counted only a few times. From the 5' RACE reads, TCRdb called clonotypes with MiXCR, one entry per CDR3 protein. The sample contains 250,000 or so distinct CDR3 sequences, about 7.5% of which appear only once. The sample originates from a study of identical twins. Per the germline V gene, CDR1 is SQVTM and CDR2 is ANQGSEA. The V segment lost 6 bases and the J segment 5 bases; nucleotides outside the gene matches: 9. The length of the CDR3 is 14 residues. This same sample was also taken into another study, of yellow fever vaccine responses in identical twins.

The chain uses TRBV29-1 and TRBJ2-2; 7 nucleotides line up with TRBD2. The sequence was collected from a woman between 18 and 29 years old in good health. The source material was CD8+ T cells sorted from blood. The CDR3 nucleotides are TGCAGCGTCGAAACGGGGGACTATACCGGGGAGCTGTTTTTT. Its protein is CSVETGDYTGELFF.